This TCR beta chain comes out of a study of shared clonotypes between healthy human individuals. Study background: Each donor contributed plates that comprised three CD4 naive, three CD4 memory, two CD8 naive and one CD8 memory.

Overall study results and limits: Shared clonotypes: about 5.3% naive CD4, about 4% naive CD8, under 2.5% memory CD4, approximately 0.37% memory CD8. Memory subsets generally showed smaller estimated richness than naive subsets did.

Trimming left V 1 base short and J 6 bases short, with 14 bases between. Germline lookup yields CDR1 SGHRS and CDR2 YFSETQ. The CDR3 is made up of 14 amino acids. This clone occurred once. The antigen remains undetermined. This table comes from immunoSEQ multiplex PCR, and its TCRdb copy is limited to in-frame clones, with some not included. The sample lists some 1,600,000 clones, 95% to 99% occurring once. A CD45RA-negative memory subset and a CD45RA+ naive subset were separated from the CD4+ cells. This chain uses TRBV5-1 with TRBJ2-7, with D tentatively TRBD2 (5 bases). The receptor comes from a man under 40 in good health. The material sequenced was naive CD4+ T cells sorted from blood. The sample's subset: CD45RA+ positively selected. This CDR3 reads CASSLLDSRLEQYF. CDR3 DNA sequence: TGCGCCAGCAGCTTGTTGGACTCCAGGCTCGAGCAGTACTTC.